This TCR beta chain was recovered during a study of T cells of healthy individuals. TCRdb re-derived calls from the 5' RACE reads in MiXCR, one entry per CDR3 protein. The sample includes about 63,000 distinct CDR3 sequences, roughly 15% of them seen just once. The V gene's germline CDR1 is LNHDA and CDR2 SQIVND (reference sequence). This CDR3 has 14 amino acids. V dropped 5 bases and J dropped 7 bases, with 14 bases sitting between them. This clonotype was seen repeatedly, ten times or more. The sequence came from a human donor in good health. The chain combines TRBV19 with TRBJ2-2, with D unresolved. Written as DNA, the CDR3 is TGTGCCAGTAGTGTTAGAGATTATCGCGGGGAGCTGTTTTTT. Protein sequence: CASSVRDYRGELFF.